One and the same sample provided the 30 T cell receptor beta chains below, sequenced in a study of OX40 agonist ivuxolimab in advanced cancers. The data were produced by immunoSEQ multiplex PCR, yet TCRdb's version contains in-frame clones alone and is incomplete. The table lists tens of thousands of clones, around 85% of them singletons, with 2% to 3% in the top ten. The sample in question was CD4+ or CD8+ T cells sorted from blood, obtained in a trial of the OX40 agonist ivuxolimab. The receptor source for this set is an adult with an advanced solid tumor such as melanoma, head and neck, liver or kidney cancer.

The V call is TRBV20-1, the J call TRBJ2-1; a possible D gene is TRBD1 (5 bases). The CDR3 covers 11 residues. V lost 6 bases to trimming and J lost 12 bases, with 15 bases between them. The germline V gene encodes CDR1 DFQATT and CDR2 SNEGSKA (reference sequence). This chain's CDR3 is CSAWGLGAQFF. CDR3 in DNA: TGCAGTGCCTGGGGCCTCGGTGCGCAGTTCTTC.

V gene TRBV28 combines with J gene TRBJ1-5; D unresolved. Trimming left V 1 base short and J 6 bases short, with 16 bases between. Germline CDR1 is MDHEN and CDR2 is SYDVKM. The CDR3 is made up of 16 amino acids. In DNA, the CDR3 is TGTGCCAGCAGTTTATCGACGGCTCGGGCTGGTCAGCCCCAGCATTTT. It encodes CASSLSTARAGQPQHF.

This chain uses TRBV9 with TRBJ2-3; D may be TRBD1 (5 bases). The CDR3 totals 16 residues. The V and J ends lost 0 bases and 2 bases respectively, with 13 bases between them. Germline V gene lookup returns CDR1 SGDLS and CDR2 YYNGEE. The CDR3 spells CASSVDGAGHTDTQYF. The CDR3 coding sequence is TGTGCCAGCAGCGTAGATGGGGCCGGGCACACAGATACGCAGTATTTT.

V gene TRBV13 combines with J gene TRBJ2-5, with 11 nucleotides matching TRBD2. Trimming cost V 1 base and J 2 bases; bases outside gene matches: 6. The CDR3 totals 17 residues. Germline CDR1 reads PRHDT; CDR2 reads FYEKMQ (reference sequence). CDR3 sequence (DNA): TGTGCCAGCAGCTTAGTAGACCTAGCGGGGGGACAAGAGACCCAGTACTTC. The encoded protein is CASSLVDLAGGQETQYF.

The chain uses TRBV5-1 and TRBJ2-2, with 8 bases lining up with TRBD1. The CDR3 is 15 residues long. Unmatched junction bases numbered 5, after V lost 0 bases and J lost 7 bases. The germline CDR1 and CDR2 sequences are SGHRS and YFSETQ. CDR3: CASSLAGGDGGELFF. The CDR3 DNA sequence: TGCGCCAGCAGCTTGGCAGGGGGCGACGGCGGGGAGCTGTTTTTT.

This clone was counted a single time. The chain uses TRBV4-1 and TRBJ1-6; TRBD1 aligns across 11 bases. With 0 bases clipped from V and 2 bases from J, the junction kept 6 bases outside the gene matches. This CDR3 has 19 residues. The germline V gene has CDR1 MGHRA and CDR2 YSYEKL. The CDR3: CASSQDPPGQGAYNSPLHF. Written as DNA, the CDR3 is TGCGCCAGCAGCCAAGATCCTCCGGGACAGGGGGCCTATAATTCACCCCTCCACTTT.

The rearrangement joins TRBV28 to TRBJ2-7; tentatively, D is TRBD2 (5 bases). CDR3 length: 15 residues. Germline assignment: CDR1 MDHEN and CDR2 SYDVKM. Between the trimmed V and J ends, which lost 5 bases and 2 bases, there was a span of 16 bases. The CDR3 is CASSPFRGETYEQYF. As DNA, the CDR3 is TGTGCCAGCAGTCCCTTTCGGGGAGAGACCTACGAGCAGTACTTC.

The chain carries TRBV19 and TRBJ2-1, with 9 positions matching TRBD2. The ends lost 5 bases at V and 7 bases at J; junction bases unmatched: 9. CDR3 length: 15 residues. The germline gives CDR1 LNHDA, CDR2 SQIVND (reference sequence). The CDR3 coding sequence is TGTGCCAGTAGTTTGGCTAGCGGGGCTCGGAATGAGCAGTTCTTC. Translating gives CASSLASGARNEQFF.

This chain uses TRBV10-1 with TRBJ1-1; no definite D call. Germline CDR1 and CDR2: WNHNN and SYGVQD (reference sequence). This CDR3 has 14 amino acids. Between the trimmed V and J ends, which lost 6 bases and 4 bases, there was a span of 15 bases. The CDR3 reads CASSVMPTGTEAFF. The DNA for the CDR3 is TGCGCCAGCAGCGTGATGCCGACGGGCACTGAAGCTTTCTTT.

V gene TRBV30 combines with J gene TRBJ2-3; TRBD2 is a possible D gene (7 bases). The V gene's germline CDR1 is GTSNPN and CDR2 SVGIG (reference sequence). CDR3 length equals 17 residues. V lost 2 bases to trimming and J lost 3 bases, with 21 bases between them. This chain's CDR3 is CAWSLELWGGATDTQYF. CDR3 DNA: TGTGCCTGGAGTTTGGAGTTGTGGGGGGGGGCTACAGATACGCAGTATTTT.

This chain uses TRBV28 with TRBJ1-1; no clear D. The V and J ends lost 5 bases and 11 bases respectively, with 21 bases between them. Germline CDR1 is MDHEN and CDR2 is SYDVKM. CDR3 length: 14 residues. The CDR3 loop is CASSILRTMDGAFF. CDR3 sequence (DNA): TGTGCCAGCAGTATCCTCCGCACAATGGACGGGGCTTTCTTT.

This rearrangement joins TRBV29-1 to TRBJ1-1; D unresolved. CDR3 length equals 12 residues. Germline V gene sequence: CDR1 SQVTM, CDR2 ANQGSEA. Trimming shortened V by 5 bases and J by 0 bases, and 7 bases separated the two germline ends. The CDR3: CSVSTLNTEAFF. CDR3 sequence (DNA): TGCAGCGTTTCAACACTGAACACTGAAGCTTTCTTT.

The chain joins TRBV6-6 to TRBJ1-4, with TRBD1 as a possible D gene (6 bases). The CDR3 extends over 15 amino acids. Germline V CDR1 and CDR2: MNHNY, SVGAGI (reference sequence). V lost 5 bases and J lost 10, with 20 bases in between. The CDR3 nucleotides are TGTGCCAGCAGTACCTTGGTGACAGGCTTAAGAAAACTGTTTTTT. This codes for CASSTLVTGLRKLFF.

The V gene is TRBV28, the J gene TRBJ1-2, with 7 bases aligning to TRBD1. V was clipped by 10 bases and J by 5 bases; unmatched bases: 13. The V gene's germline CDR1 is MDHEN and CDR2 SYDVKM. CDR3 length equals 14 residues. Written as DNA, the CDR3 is TGTGCCACCCTGACAGGGAAGGGATGGTATGGCTACACCTTC. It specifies CATLTGKGWYGYTF.

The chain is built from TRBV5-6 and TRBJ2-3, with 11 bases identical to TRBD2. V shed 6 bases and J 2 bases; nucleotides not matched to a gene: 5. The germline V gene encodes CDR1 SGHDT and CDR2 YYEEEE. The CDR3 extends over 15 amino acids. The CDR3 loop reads CASTFSGGDTDTQYF. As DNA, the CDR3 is TGTGCCAGCACCTTTAGCGGGGGGGACACAGATACGCAGTATTTT.

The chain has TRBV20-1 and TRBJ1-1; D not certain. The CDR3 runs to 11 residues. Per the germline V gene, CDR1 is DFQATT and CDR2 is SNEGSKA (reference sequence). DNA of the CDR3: TGCCCCGAGGCGGGAAACACTGAAGCTTTCTTT. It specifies CPEAGNTEAFF.

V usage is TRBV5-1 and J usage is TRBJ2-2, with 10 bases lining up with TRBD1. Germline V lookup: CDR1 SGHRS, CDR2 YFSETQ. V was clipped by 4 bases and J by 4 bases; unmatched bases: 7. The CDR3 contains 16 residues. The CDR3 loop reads CASSHGTGVGTGELFF. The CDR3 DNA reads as TGCGCCAGCAGCCACGGGACAGGGGTCGGCACCGGGGAGCTGTTTTTT. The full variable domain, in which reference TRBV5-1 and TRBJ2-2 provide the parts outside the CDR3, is KAGVTQTPRYLIKTRGQQVTLSCSPISGHRSVSWYQQTPGQGLQFLFEYFSETQRNKGNFPGRFSGRQFSNSRSEMNVSTLELGDSALYLCASSHGTGVGTGELFFGEGSRLTVL.

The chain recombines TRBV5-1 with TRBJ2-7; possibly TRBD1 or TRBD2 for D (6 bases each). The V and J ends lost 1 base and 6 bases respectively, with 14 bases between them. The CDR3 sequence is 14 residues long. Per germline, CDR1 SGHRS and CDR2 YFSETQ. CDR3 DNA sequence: TGCGCCAGCAGCTTGACAGGGACTCCTATCGAGCAGTACTTC. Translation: CASSLTGTPIEQYF. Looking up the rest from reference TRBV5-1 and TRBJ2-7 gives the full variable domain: KAGVTQTPRYLIKTRGQQVTLSCSPISGHRSVSWYQQTPGQGLQFLFEYFSETQRNKGNFPGRFSGRQFSNSRSEMNVSTLELGDSALYLCASSLTGTPIEQYFGPGTRLTVT.

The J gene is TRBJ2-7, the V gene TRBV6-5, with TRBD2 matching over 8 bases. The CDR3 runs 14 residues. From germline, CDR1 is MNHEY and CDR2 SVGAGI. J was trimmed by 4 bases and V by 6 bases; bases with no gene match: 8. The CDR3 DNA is TGTGCCAGCAGCCAGCGGGGGTTGAGTTACGAGCAGTACTTC. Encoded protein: CASSQRGLSYEQYF.

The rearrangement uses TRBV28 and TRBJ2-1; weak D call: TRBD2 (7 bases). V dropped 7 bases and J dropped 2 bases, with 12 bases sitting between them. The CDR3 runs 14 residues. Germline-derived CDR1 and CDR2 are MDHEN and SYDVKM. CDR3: CASIKGGTYNEQFF. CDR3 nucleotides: TGTGCCAGCATCAAGGGGGGGACCTACAATGAGCAGTTCTTC.

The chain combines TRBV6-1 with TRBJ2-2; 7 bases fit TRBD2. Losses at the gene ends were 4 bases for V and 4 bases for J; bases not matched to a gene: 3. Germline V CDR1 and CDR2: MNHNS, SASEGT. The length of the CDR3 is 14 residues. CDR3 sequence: CASSGGGGTGELFF. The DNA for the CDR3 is TGTGCCAGCAGTGGGGGGGGTGGCACCGGGGAGCTGTTTTTT.

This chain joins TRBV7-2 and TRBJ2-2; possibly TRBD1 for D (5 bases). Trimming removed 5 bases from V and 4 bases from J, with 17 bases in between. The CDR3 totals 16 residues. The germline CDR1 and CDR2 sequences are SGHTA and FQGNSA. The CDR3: CASSPGRAGSTGELFF. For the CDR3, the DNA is TGTGCCAGCAGCCCGGGCAGGGCAGGGTCCACCGGGGAGCTGTTTTTT.

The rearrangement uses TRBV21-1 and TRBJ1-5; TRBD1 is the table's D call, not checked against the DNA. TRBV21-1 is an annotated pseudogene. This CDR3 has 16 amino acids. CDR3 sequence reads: CASSKRPQDSNQPQHF. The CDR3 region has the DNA TGTGCCAGCAGCAAACGTCCCCAGGATAGCAATCAGCCCCAGCATTTT.

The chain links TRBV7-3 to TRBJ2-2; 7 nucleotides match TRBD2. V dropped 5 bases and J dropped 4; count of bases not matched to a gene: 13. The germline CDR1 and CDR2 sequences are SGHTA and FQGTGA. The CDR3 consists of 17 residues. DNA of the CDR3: TGTGCCAGCAGCCTCGATGCCCCGGGACTATCCACCGGGGAGCTGTTTTTT. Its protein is CASSLDAPGLSTGELFF.

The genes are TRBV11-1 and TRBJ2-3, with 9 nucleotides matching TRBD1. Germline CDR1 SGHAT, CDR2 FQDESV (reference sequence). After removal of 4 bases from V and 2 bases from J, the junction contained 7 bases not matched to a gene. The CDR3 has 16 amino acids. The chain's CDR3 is CASSSQTGGVTDTQYF. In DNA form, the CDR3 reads TGTGCCAGCAGCTCACAGACAGGGGGTGTCACAGATACGCAGTATTTT. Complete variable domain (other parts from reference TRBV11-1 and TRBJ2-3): EAEVAQSPRYKITEKSQAVAFWCDPISGHATLYWYRQILGQGPELLVQFQDESVVDDSQLPKDRFSAERLKGVDSTLKIQPAELGDSAMYLCASSSQTGGVTDTQYFGPGTRLTVL.

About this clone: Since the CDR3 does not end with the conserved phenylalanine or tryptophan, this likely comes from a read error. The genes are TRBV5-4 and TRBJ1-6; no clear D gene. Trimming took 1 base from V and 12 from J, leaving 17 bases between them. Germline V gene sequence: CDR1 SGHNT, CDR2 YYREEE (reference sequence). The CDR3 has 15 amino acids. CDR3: CASSLLQLLGGPLHY. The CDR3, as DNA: TGTGCCAGCAGCTTGCTCCAGCTCTTGGGTGGACCCCTCCACTAT.

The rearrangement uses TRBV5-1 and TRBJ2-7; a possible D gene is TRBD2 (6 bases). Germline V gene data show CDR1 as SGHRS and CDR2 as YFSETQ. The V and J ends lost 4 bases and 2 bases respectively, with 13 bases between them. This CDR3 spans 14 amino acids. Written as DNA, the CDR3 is TGCGCCAGCAGCCCAGGGACTTATACCTACGAGCAGTACTTC. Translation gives CASSPGTYTYEQYF.

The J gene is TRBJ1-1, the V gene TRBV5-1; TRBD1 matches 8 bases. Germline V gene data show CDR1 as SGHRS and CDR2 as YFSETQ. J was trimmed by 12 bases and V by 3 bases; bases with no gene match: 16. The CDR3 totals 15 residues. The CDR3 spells CASSSGTGPFRIPFF. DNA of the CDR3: TGCGCCAGCAGCTCGGGGACAGGCCCCTTTAGGATACCTTTCTTT.

The CDR3 sequence: CASSLDTGMDGTSGNTIYF. The CDR3 region has the DNA TGTGCCAGCAGCTTAGATACGGGGATGGACGGAACCTCTGGAAACACCATATATTTT. The chain joins TRBV11-3 to TRBJ1-3; no clear D gene. This CDR3 has 19 amino acids. Germline V lookup: CDR1 SGHNT, CDR2 YENEEA. V lost 0 bases and J lost 0, with 18 bases in between.

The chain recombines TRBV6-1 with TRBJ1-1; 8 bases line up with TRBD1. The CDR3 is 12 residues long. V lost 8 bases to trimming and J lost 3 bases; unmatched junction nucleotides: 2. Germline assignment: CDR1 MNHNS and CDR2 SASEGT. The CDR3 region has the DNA TGTGCCAGCCAACAGGGGGACACTGAAGCTTTCTTT. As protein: CASQQGDTEAFF.